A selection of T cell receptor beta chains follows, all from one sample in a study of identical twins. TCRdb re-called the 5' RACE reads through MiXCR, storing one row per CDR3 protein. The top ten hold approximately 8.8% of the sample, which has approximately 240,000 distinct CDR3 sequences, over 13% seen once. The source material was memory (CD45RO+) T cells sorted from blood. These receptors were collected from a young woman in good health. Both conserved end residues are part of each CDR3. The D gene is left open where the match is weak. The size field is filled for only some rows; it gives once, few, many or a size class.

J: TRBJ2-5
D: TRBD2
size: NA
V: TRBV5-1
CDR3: CASSYQWTSGDQETQYF
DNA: TGCGCCAGCAGCTACCAATGGACTAGCGGGGACCAAGAGACCCAGTACTTC

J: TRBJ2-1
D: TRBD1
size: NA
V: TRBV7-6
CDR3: CASSFSGTGKHEQFF
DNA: TGTGCCAGCAGCTTCTCCGGGACAGGGAAGCATGAGCAGTTCTTC

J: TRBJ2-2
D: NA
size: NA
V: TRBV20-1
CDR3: CSARVLITGELFF
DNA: TGCAGTGCTAGAGTGTTAATAACCGGGGAGCTGTTTTTT

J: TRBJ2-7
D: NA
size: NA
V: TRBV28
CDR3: CASSLWATPEQYF
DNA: TGTGCCAGCAGTTTATGGGCCACCCCCGAGCAGTACTTC

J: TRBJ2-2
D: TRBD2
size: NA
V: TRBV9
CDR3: CASSVAAGGSAGELFF
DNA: TGTGCCAGCAGCGTAGCGGCGGGGGGATCGGCCGGGGAGCTGTTTTTT

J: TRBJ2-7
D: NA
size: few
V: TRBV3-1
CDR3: CASSGGPRGTYEQYF
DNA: TGTGCCAGCAGCGGCGGGCCCAGGGGAACCTACGAGCAGTACTTC

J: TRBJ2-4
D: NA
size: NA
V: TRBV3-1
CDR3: CASSQGRYRDIQYF
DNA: TGTGCCAGCAGCCAAGGAAGGTATCGCGACATTCAGTACTTC

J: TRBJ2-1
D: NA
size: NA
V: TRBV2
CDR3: CASRGGQSYNEQFF
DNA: TGTGCCAGCAGGGGCGGGCAGAGTTACAATGAGCAGTTCTTC

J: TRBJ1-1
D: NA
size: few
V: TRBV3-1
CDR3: CASSLTSREAFF
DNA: TGTGCCAGCAGCCTAACCTCAAGAGAAGCTTTCTTT

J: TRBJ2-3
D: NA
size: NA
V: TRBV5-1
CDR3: CASSLEWSDTQYF
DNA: TGCGCCAGCAGCTTGGAGTGGTCAGATACGCAGTATTTT

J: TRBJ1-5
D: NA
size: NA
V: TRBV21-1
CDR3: CASMEGRNQPQHF
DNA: TGTGCCAGCATGGAGGGTCGGAATCAGCCCCAGCATTTT

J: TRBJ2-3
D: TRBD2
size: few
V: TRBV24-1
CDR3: CATSDSKRDTDTQYF
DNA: TGTGCCACCAGTGATTCCAAGCGGGACACAGATACGCAGTATTTT

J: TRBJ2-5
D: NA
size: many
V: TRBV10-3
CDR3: CAIRAGTQGETQYF
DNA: TGTGCCATCAGGGCCGGGACCCAGGGGGAGACCCAGTACTTC

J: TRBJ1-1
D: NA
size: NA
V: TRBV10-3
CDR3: CAIMQGSTEAFF
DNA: TGTGCCATCATGCAGGGAAGCACTGAAGCTTTCTTT

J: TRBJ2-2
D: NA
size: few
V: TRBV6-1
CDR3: CASSAPGLNTGELFF
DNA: TGTGCCAGCAGTGCCCCCGGGTTAAACACCGGGGAGCTGTTTTTT

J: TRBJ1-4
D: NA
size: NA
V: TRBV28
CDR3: CASSSNSFRPEKLFF
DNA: TGTGCCAGCAGTTCCAACAGCTTTCGTCCTGAAAAACTGTTTTTT

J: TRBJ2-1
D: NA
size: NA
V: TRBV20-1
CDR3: CSARLSSYNEQFF
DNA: TGCAGTGCCCGTCTAAGCTCCTACAATGAGCAGTTCTTC

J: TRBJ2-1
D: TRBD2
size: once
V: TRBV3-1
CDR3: CASSQDWGLAGVKGPFF
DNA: TGTGCCAGCAGCCAAGATTGGGGACTAGCGGGAGTGAAAGGTCCGTTCTTC

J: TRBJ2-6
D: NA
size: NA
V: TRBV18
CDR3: CASSPVPFFTGANVLTF
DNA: TGTGCCAGCTCACCTGTCCCCTTCTTTACTGGGGCCAACGTCCTGACTTTC

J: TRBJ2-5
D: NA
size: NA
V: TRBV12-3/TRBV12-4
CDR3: CASSFGTPDRGYF
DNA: TGTGCCAGCAGTTTTGGGACCCCGGATCGAGGTTACTTC

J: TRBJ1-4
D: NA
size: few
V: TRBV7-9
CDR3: CASSLVDGRRDEKLFF
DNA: TGTGCCAGCAGCTTAGTGGACGGGCGTCGGGATGAAAAACTGTTTTTT

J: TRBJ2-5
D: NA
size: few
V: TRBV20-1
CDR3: CSARSPGTQETQYF
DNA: TGCAGTGCTAGGAGTCCGGGGACCCAAGAGACCCAGTACTTC

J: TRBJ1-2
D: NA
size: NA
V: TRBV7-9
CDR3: CASSLAESYGYTF
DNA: TGTGCCAGCAGCTTAGCGGAGTCGTATGGCTACACCTTC

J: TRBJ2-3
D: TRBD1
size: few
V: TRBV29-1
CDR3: CSVETSGGADTQYF
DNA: TGCAGCGTTGAGACCTCAGGGGGCGCAGATACGCAGTATTTT

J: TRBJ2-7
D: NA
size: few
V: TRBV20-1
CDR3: CSAGVTSEQYF
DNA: TGCAGTGCTGGGGTGACGAGCGAGCAGTACTTC

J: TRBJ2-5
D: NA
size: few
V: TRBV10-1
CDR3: CASSDGGLPETQYF
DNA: TGCGCCAGCAGTGACGGGGGGCTCCCAGAGACCCAGTACTTC

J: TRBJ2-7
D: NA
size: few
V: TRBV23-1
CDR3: CARPGRQIPTYEQYF
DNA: TGCGCCCGACCAGGCCGACAGATTCCAACCTACGAGCAGTACTTC

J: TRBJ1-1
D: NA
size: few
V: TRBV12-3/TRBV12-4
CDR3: CASSLSGGNAEAFF
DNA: TGTGCCAGCAGTCTCAGTGGTGGGAACGCTGAAGCTTTCTTT

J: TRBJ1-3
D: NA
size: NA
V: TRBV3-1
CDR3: CASSQVLGVVSGNTIYF
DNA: TGTGCCAGCAGCCAAGTTTTGGGGGTAGTATCTGGAAACACCATATATTTT

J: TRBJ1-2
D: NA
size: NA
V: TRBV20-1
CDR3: CSARVRTLGYGYTF
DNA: TGCAGTGCTAGGGTGCGGACACTTGGCTATGGCTACACCTTC

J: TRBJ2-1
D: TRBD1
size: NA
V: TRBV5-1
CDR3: CASSLAYGTDNEQFF
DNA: TGCGCCAGCAGCTTAGCCTACGGGACAGACAATGAGCAGTTCTTC

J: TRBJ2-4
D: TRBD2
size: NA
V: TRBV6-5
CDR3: CASSLPTSGINIQYF
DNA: TGTGCCAGCAGTTTGCCGACTAGCGGGATAAACATTCAGTACTTC

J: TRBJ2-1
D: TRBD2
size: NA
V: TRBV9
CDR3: CASSVGGAGVVGEQFF
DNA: TGTGCCAGCAGCGTAGGAGGGGCGGGGGTAGTGGGTGAGCAGTTCTTC

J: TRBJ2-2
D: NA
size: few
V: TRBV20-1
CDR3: CSASGRRPGELFF
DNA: TGCAGTGCTAGTGGACGGAGGCCTGGGGAGCTGTTTTTT

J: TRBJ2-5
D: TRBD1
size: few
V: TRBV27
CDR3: CASSLGQIGETQYF
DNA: TGTGCCAGCAGTTTGGGACAGATAGGGGAGACCCAGTACTTC

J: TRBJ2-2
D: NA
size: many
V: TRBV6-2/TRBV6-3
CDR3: CASRSGNTGELFF
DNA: TGTGCCAGCAGATCAGGGAACACCGGGGAGCTGTTTTTT

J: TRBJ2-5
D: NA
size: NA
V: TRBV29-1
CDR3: CSVQKTPRGPDETQYF
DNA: TGCAGCGTTCAGAAGACTCCCCGGGGGCCGGATGAGACCCAGTACTTC

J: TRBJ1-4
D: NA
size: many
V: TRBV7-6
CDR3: CASSLAAGRGEKLFF
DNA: TGTGCCAGCAGCTTAGCGGCGGGGCGCGGTGAAAAACTGTTTTTT

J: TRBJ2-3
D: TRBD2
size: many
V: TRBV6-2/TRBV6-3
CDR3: CASSTGLAGDTQYF
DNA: TGTGCCAGCAGTACGGGACTAGCGGGAGATACGCAGTATTTT

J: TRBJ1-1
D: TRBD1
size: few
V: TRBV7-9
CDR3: CASSRDRGQGNTEAFF
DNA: TGTGCCAGCAGCCGAGATCGGGGACAGGGAAATACTGAAGCTTTCTTT

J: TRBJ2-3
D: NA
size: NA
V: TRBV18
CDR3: CASSVTATDTQYF
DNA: TGTGCCAGCTCCGTCACAGCCACAGATACGCAGTATTTT

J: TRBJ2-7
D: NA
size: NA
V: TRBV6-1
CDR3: CASSRMEGGPYEQYF
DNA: TGTGCCAGCAGCCGCATGGAGGGAGGACCTTACGAGCAGTACTTC

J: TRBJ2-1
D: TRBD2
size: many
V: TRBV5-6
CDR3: CASSGRKRGLYNEQFF
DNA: TGTGCCAGCAGCGGCCGGAAGCGGGGCCTGTACAATGAGCAGTTCTTC

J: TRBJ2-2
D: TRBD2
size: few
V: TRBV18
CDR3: CASSPPGGPGELFF
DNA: TGTGCCAGCTCACCCCCGGGGGGACCCGGGGAGCTGTTTTTT

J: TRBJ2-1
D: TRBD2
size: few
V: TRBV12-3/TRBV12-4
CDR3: CASSFQSGGRQDEQFF
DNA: TGTGCCAGCAGTTTTCAGTCGGGAGGGAGACAGGATGAGCAGTTCTTC

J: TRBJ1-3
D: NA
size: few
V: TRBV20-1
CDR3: CSAKGRNRPGNTIYF
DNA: TGCAGTGCCAAGGGGAGGAATCGCCCTGGAAACACCATATATTTT

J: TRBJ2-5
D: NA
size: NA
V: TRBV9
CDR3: CASSVATRGYETQYF
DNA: TGTGCCAGCAGCGTAGCTACCAGGGGTTATGAGACCCAGTACTTC

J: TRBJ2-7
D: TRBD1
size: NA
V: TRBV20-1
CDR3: CSARKTGGINEQYF
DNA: TGCAGTGCTAGAAAGACAGGGGGTATAAACGAGCAGTACTTC

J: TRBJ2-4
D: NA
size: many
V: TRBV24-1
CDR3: CATSLQPRDEKNIQYF
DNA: TGTGCCACCAGCTTGCAACCCCGGGACGAGAAAAACATTCAGTACTTC